The T cell receptor (beta chain) described here comes from a study of blood T cell repertoires in COVID-19. Looking at the study overall: Acute and convalescent COVID-19 samples came from the United States, Italy and Spain. T cells, B-cell-depleted T cells, or PBMCs provided the cDNA or gDNA that served as material.

Sequencing used immunoSEQ multiplex PCR; TCRdb keeps in-frame clones, though not all of them. Here the sample spans a few hundred thousand clones, 75% to 90% being singletons. CDR3 length: 15 residues. V was pared by 0 bases and J by 8 bases, with 3 bases of the junction left unmatched. Germline V CDR1 and CDR2: LGHNA, YSLEER. This clonotype was obtained from a woman aged 70-85 years with COVID-19, enrolled during active disease. The chain joins TRBV4-3 to TRBJ2-1, with 11 bases fitting TRBD1. The sequenced sample was peripheral blood. The CDR3 region is CASSQDRTGGYEQFF. CDR3 DNA: TGCGCCAGCAGCCAAGATCGGACAGGGGGCTATGAGCAGTTCTTC.